Each of the 15 T cell receptor beta chains below was sequenced from the same sample in a study of T cell responses to AZD1222 COVID-19 vaccine. TCRdb's copy holds only in-frame clones and misses some; the assay was immunoSEQ multiplex PCR. There are over 150,000 clones in the sample; approximately 87% occur only once, and approximately 5.1% lies in the top ten. Material: peripheral blood, obtained on day 0 of MenACWY control vaccination. These receptors were obtained from an adult in good health.

V gene TRBV4-2 combines with J gene TRBJ2-3; no reliable D call. This CDR3 region has 19 residues. Germline lookup yields CDR1 LGHNA and CDR2 YNFKEQ. Trimming took 0 bases from V and 4 from J, leaving 23 bases between them. The CDR3 DNA sequence: TGTGCCAGCAGCCAAGATCCTTTTGAGGTAGTTGGAAGTCCAGATACGCAGTATTTT. The encoded protein is CASSQDPFEVVGSPDTQYF.

A few counts support this clone. The chain has TRBV29-1 and TRBJ2-3, with 8 bases that match TRBD1. The CDR3 contains 15 residues. In germline, CDR1 is SQVTM, CDR2 ANQGSEA. J lost 1 base, V lost 7 bases, and 10 bases had no gene match. The CDR3 loop is CSGAGETGGTDTQYF. In DNA, the CDR3 is TGCAGCGGCGCCGGCGAGACAGGGGGCACAGATACGCAGTATTTT.

The rearrangement joins TRBV30 to TRBJ1-2; tentatively, D is TRBD1 (5 bases). V gave up 2 bases and J gave up 8 bases, with 12 bases separating them. The CDR3 extends over 12 amino acids. Germline CDR1 is GTSNPN and CDR2 is SVGIG (reference sequence). CDR3 coding DNA: TGTGCCTGGAGTAGGCAATCAGGGGGCTACACCTTC. Protein sequence: CAWSRQSGGYTF.

This clone was detected only a few times. DNA of the CDR3: TGTGCCAGCAGCCCTGGACAGGAGACAGATACGCAGTATTTT. Translated: CASSPGQETDTQYF. V and J are TRBV4-2 and TRBJ2-3; 7 nucleotides match TRBD1. With V trimmed by 4 bases and J by 3 bases, 4 bases remained unmatched. CDR3 size: 14 residues. CDR1 LGHNA and CDR2 YNFKEQ come from the germline V gene.

The chain combines TRBV10-3 with TRBJ1-1, with 7 bases lining up with TRBD1. This CDR3 is 16 amino acids long. Germline V gene sequence: CDR1 ENHRY, CDR2 SYGVKD. The ends lost 2 bases at V and 3 bases at J; junction bases unmatched: 9. The CDR3 loop reads CAISERVGGVDTEAFF. The CDR3, as DNA: TGTGCCATCAGTGAGAGAGTAGGGGGCGTGGACACTGAAGCTTTCTTT.

V usage is TRBV23-1 and J usage is TRBJ2-4; TRBD2 might be the D (6 bases). TRBV23-1 is an ORF, and what it does is uncertain. The V and J ends lost 2 bases and 1 base respectively, with 6 bases between them. This CDR3 region has 14 residues. The CDR3 DNA follows: TGCGCCAGCAGTCAAGGGGGGGCCAAAAACATTCAGTACTTC. Encoded protein: CASSQGGAKNIQYF.

The gene calls are TRBV27 and TRBJ2-5, with 11 bases fitting TRBD1. Germline V CDR1 and CDR2: MNHEY, SMNVEV (reference sequence). CDR3 length: 17 amino acids. V was clipped by 8 bases and J by 2 bases; unmatched bases: 13. The CDR3 here is CASVTDGDRGSQETQYF. CDR3 coding DNA: TGTGCCAGCGTCACTGACGGGGACAGGGGGTCTCAAGAGACCCAGTACTTC.

This chain uses TRBV2 with TRBJ2-1, with TRBD1 matching over 10 bases. J was trimmed by 5 bases and V by 8 bases; bases with no gene match: 9. The germline gives CDR1 SNHLY, CDR2 FYNNEI. The CDR3 totals 15 residues. As DNA, the CDR3 is TGTGCCAGCGGAAGGAGGGGACAGGGGAACAATGAGCAGTTCTTC. It specifies CASGRRGQGNNEQFF.

The chain has TRBV6-2 or TRBV6-3 and TRBJ1-2; D not certain. CDR1 is MNHEY, CDR2 SVGEGT, per germline. The CDR3 runs to 13 residues. Trimming removed 2 bases from V and 1 base from J, with 5 bases in between. CDR3 protein: CASSYPNNYGYTF. For the CDR3, the DNA is TGTGCCAGCAGTTACCCGAATAACTATGGCTACACCTTC.

This chain uses TRBV7-2 with TRBJ2-4, with D possibly being TRBD2 (5 bases). The CDR3 is 14 residues long. V lost 5 bases and J 5 bases, leaving 13 bases between the germline ends. CDR1 and CDR2 from the germline V gene are SGHTA and FQGNSA. The CDR3 is CASSQTTVENIQYF. DNA for the CDR3: TGTGCCAGCAGCCAGACTACGGTGGAAAACATTCAGTACTTC.

The CDR3 DNA is TGTGCCTGGAGGAAATCCGGACAGAGTTTCTATGGCTACACCTTC. Amino acids: CAWRKSGQSFYGYTF. The chain links TRBV30 to TRBJ1-2; D possibly corresponds to TRBD1 (6 bases). The CDR3 spans 15 residues. In germline, CDR1 is GTSNPN, CDR2 SVGIG (reference sequence). Between the trimmed V and J ends, which lost 3 bases and 4 bases, there was a span of 18 bases.

This chain connects TRBV19 to TRBJ1-2, with D perhaps matching TRBD1 (6 bases). CDR1 LNHDA and CDR2 SQIVND come from the germline V gene (reference sequence). Between the trimmed V and J ends, which lost 6 bases and 7 bases, there was a span of 12 bases. The CDR3 is 12 amino acids. The CDR3: CASSKQGGGYTF. As DNA, the CDR3 is TGTGCCAGTAGCAAACAGGGTGGTGGCTACACCTTC.

The CDR3 protein is CASSRGGTGETQYF. The CDR3 bases are TGTGCCAGCAGCCGCGGGGGGACGGGGGAGACCCAGTACTTC. The chain uses TRBV3-1 (or the pseudogene TRBV3-2) and TRBJ2-5; TRBD2 aligns across 8 bases. The germline V gene encodes CDR1 LGHDT and CDR2 YNNKEL (reference sequence). This CDR3 is 14 amino acids long. V was pared by 4 bases and J by 5 bases, with 6 bases of the junction left unmatched.

This clone has only a few counts. The CDR3 DNA sequence: TGTGCCAGCAGTTTAACCCAAAATGAGCAGTTCTTC. Its protein product is CASSLTQNEQFF. This sequence joins TRBV28 and TRBJ2-1; no reliable D call. The V end lost 2 bases, the J end lost 7 bases, and 6 bases lay between the germline ends. Germline CDR1 MDHEN, CDR2 SYDVKM. This CDR3 has 12 residues.

This clone occurred once. CDR3 protein: CASSGQTSGKETQYF. The CDR3 DNA sequence: TGTGCCAGCAGCGGACAGACTAGCGGGAAAGAGACCCAGTACTTC. The chain has TRBV9 and TRBJ2-5; the match to TRBD2 covers 11 bases. In germline, CDR1 is SGDLS, CDR2 YYNGEE. CDR3 length equals 15 residues. The V segment lost 3 bases and the J segment 3 bases; nucleotides outside the gene matches: 4.